Below are 5 T cell receptor beta chains sequenced from a single sample in a study of T-cell reconstitution after alpha-beta-depleted transplantation in children. Unique molecular identifiers were used in preparing the TCRbeta library. TCRdb called the PCR reads again in MiXCR, with one record for every CDR3 protein. Found here are 500,000 or so distinct CDR3 sequences, about 30% of them singletons; the top ten hold roughly 2.5%. The input for sequencing was PBMCs from the stem cell graft donor, taken from the stem cell graft. These receptors were obtained from a human donor who donated a stem cell graft to a child with aplastic anemia.

This clonotype occurred a few times. This chain links TRBV12-3 or TRBV12-4 with TRBJ1-2; tentative D call: TRBD1 (5 bases). Trimming shortened V by 10 bases and J by 8 bases, and 17 bases separated the two germline ends. The CDR3 consists of 12 residues. CDR3 sequence (DNA): TGTGCCACCAGGCCGGGACTCCGGGGCTACACCTTC. As protein: CATRPGLRGYTF.

In its sample, this clonotype was seen a few times. The V and J genes are TRBV12-3 or TRBV12-4 and TRBJ2-4, with D perhaps TRBD1 (6 bases). The CDR3 is 12 amino acids. The V end lost 6 bases, the J end lost 8 bases, and 11 bases lay between the germline ends. The CDR3 nucleotides read TGTGCCAGCAGCAGGGGTTTGTACATTCAGTACTTC. Its protein is CASSRGLYIQYF.

This clonotype was detected only a few times. The chain couples TRBV6-5 to TRBJ2-2, with D perhaps being TRBD1 or TRBD2 (5 bases each). Germline V CDR1 and CDR2: MNHEY, SVGAGI. The V end lost 6 bases, the J end lost 0 bases, and 17 bases lay between the germline ends. The CDR3 is made up of 17 amino acids. The CDR3 sequence is CASSYNLGRTNTGELFF. The CDR3 region has the DNA TGTGCCAGCAGCTATAACTTGGGACGTACGAACACCGGGGAGCTGTTTTTT.

The rearrangement joins TRBV7-2 to TRBJ2-5; 11 nucleotides agree with TRBD2. The CDR3 is made up of 17 amino acids. Germline assignment: CDR1 SGHTA and CDR2 FQGNSA. V dropped 0 bases and J dropped 4; count of bases not matched to a gene: 7. The CDR3 DNA follows: TGTGCCAGCAGCTTAGCAGGGATAGCGGGAGGGGCAGAGACCCAGTACTTC. Amino acid sequence: CASSLAGIAGGAETQYF.

V is TRBV25-1 and J is TRBJ2-1; D unclear. The CDR3 runs 15 residues. Germline V gene lookup returns CDR1 MGHDK and CDR2 SYGVNS. V was trimmed by 4 bases and J by 0 bases, leaving 10 bases between them. CDR3 sequence reads: CASSARVSSYNEQFF. The CDR3 bases are TGTGCCAGCAGTGCGCGAGTGAGCTCCTACAATGAGCAGTTCTTC.